Shown below are 24 T cell receptor beta chains from a single sample sequenced in a study of shared clonotypes between healthy human individuals. The assay was immunoSEQ multiplex PCR, and TCRdb's table has in-frame clones only and misses some. The table shows 1.4 million or so clones, with around 98.5% occurring only once. The specimen was naive CD4+ T cells sorted from blood. Subset defined: CD45RA+ positively selected. The receptors were sampled from a young man in good health.

V usage is TRBV19 and J usage is TRBJ1-2; 7 bases are shared with TRBD1. V dropped 4 bases and J dropped 4; count of bases not matched to a gene: 9. In germline, CDR1 is LNHDA, CDR2 SQIVND (reference sequence). The CDR3 covers 15 residues. The CDR3 spells CASSTRTGSFYGYTF. CDR3 DNA sequence: TGTGCCAGTAGTACCCGGACAGGATCCTTCTATGGCTACACCTTC. The variable domain in full, completed from reference TRBV19 and TRBJ1-2, reads DGGITQSPKYLFRKEGQNVTLSCEQNLNHDAMYWYRQDPGQGLRLIYYSQIVNDFQKGDIAEGYSVSREKKESFPLTVTSAQKNPTAFYLCASSTRTGSFYGYTFGSGTRLTVV.

The V gene is TRBV7-9, the J gene TRBJ2-1; 10 bases are a match to TRBD1. CDR1 is SEHNR and CDR2 is FQNEAQ in the germline V gene (reference sequence). V shed 5 bases, J shed 5 bases, and the junction held 6 bases outside the gene matches. The CDR3 has 15 residues. The CDR3 nucleotides read TGTGCCAGCAGCCACCCCGGGACAGGGGACAATGAGCAGTTCTTC. This codes for CASSHPGTGDNEQFF.

The V gene is TRBV10-3, the J gene TRBJ2-3; 10 nucleotides line up with TRBD2. The CDR3 consists of 14 residues. Germline V gives CDR1 ENHRY, CDR2 SYGVKD. The trim removed 9 bases at V and 3 bases at J, leaving 6 bases unmatched. The DNA for the CDR3 is TGTGCCATAAGGACTAGCGGACGTACAGATACGCAGTATTTT. It specifies CAIRTSGRTDTQYF.

The rearrangement joins TRBV5-3 to TRBJ2-7; D might be TRBD1 (6 bases). TRBV5-3 is marked as an open reading frame, function uncertain. CDR3 length equals 17 residues. The ends were cut back, 0 bases at V and 1 base at J, with 17 bases in the middle. The CDR3 DNA is TGTGCCAGAAGCTTGGCCTCGGGACATACACGGTCCTACGAGCAGTACTTC. Translated: CARSLASGHTRSYEQYF.

The CDR3 spells CASSQGLAQSSGRALGNEQFF. CDR3 DNA sequence: TGCGCCAGCAGCCAAGGTTTGGCCCAGAGTAGCGGGAGGGCCCTCGGCAATGAGCAGTTCTTC. This chain links TRBV4-3 with TRBJ2-1, with 11 positions matching TRBD2. With 1 base clipped from V and 6 bases from J, the junction kept 20 bases outside the gene matches. This CDR3 has 21 residues. CDR1 is LGHNA and CDR2 is YSLEER in the germline V gene.

The chain uses TRBV27 and TRBJ2-7; unclear D gene. The V end was cut by 5 bases, the J end by 3 bases, with 11 bases between. CDR1 and CDR2 from the germline V gene are MNHEY and SMNVEV (reference sequence). The CDR3 length is 13 residues. The CDR3 loop is CASSLRPSYEQYF. The CDR3, as DNA: TGTGCCAGCAGTCTCCGACCTAGCTACGAGCAGTACTTC.

This chain links TRBV28 with TRBJ1-2; no reliable D call. Germline V CDR1 and CDR2: MDHEN, SYDVKM. This CDR3 has 13 amino acids. V gave up 3 bases and J gave up 2 bases, with 7 bases separating them. The CDR3 sequence is CASSFWQNYGYTF. CDR3 bases: TGTGCCAGCAGTTTCTGGCAGAACTATGGCTACACCTTC.

V is TRBV7-2 and J is TRBJ2-7; unclear D gene. There are 16 residues in the CDR3. Trimming left V 5 bases short and J 0 bases short, with 17 bases between. Germline V gene data show CDR1 as SGHTA and CDR2 as FQGNSA. The CDR3 nucleotides read TGTGCCAGCAGCGTTGGTGCAACCGCCGTCTCCTACGAGCAGTACTTC. Translating gives CASSVGATAVSYEQYF.

For this clone: The sample contains more than one DNA sequence encoding this CDR3. The rearrangement uses TRBV29-1 and TRBJ2-1; D may correspond to TRBD1 or TRBD2 (5 bases each). Looked up from germline, CDR1 is SQVTM and CDR2 is ANQGSEA. V lost 4 bases to trimming and J lost 2 bases, with 9 bases between them. The CDR3 spans 13 residues. CDR3 amino acids: CSVGGRAYNEQFF. Written as DNA, the CDR3 is TGCAGCGTTGGGGGACGAGCCTACAATGAGCAGTTCTTC.

The rearrangement joins TRBV13 to TRBJ1-4; D perhaps matches TRBD1 (6 bases). V gave up 3 bases and J gave up 4 bases, with 9 bases separating them. This CDR3 has 14 residues. Per the germline V gene, CDR1 is PRHDT and CDR2 is FYEKMQ (reference sequence). CDR3 sequence (DNA): TGTGCCAGCAGCTTTGGACAGTTTAATGAAAAACTGTTTTTT. Encoded protein: CASSFGQFNEKLFF. Together with reference TRBV13 and TRBJ1-4, the CDR3 gives the full variable domain: AAGVIQSPRHLIKEKRETATLKCYPIPRHDTVYWYQQGPGQDPQFLISFYEKMQSDKGSIPDRFSAQQFSDYHSELNMSSLELGDSALYFCASSFGQFNEKLFFGSGTQLSVL.

The V call is TRBV4-1, the J call TRBJ2-1; D perhaps matches TRBD2 (6 bases). This CDR3 comprises 14 residues. Germline V lookup: CDR1 MGHRA, CDR2 YSYEKL. V dropped 2 bases and J dropped 14 bases, with 19 bases sitting between them. The CDR3 region has the DNA TGCGCCAGCAGCCAAACCCGCGCGGGGAAACAGGAGTTCTTC. The encoded protein is CASSQTRAGKQEFF.

The chain links TRBV18 to TRBJ2-4; 7 nucleotides match TRBD2. Germline loops: CDR1 KGHSH, CDR2 LQKENI. This CDR3 is built from 16 residues. The V gene end was trimmed by 6 bases and the J gene end by 4 bases; junction bases not matched to a gene: 12. DNA of the CDR3: TGTGCCAGCTCTTTTTTAAATCTAGCGGAAAAAAACATTCAGTACTTC. Residues: CASSFLNLAEKNIQYF. Using reference TRBV18 and TRBJ2-4 for the parts outside the CDR3, the full variable domain is NAGVMQNPRHLVRRRGQEARLRCSPMKGHSHVYWYRQLPEEGLKFMVYLQKENIIDESGMPKERFSAEFPKEGPSILRIQQVVRGDSAAYFCASSFLNLAEKNIQYFGAGTRLSVL.

On this clone: The same CDR3 can be traced to other DNA sequences in this sample. This chain connects TRBV18 to TRBJ1-1; D gene unclear. CDR3 length: 13 amino acids. From germline, CDR1 is KGHSH and CDR2 LQKENI. With 3 bases removed from V and 1 base from J, the gap between germline ends came to 6 bases. The CDR3 DNA follows: TGTGCCAGCTCACCTCTCGGGAACACTGAAGCTTTCTTT. Its translation: CASSPLGNTEAFF. The full variable domain, completed using reference TRBV18 and TRBJ1-1, is NAGVMQNPRHLVRRRGQEARLRCSPMKGHSHVYWYRQLPEEGLKFMVYLQKENIIDESGMPKERFSAEFPKEGPSILRIQQVVRGDSAAYFCASSPLGNTEAFFGQGTRLTVV.

The V and J genes are TRBV4-3 and TRBJ2-1; TRBD2 matches at 16 bases. The CDR3 totals 17 residues. Germline CDR1 reads LGHNA; CDR2 reads YSLEER. V shed 4 bases and J 10 bases; nucleotides not matched to a gene: 10. The CDR3 coding sequence is TGCGCCAGCAGCCCTGATGGGACTAGCGGGAGGGCCGGGGAGCAGTTCTTC. Translating gives CASSPDGTSGRAGEQFF.

This chain links TRBV11-2 with TRBJ2-3; 13 bases are shared with TRBD2. CDR1 and CDR2 from the germline V gene are SGHAT and FQNNGV. The CDR3 is 16 amino acids. With 5 bases clipped from V and 5 bases from J, the junction kept 7 bases outside the gene matches. The CDR3 reads CASSLGLAGVVDTQYF. The CDR3 DNA sequence: TGTGCCAGCAGCCTAGGACTAGCGGGAGTTGTAGATACGCAGTATTTT.

Comment on this clone: Other DNA sequences from this sample encode an identical CDR3 as well. The chain links TRBV25-1 to TRBJ2-7; no firm D call. This CDR3 is 11 amino acids long. Germline V lookup: CDR1 MGHDK, CDR2 SYGVNS. The ends were cut back, 3 bases at V and 4 bases at J, with 4 bases in the middle. As DNA, the CDR3 is TGTGCCAGCAGTGACAAATACGAGCAGTACTTC. Protein: CASSDKYEQYF.

V gene TRBV11-2 combines with J gene TRBJ2-5, with 8 nucleotides matching TRBD2. Losses at the gene ends were 5 bases for V and 4 bases for J; bases not matched to a gene: 12. Per germline, CDR1 SGHAT and CDR2 FQNNGV. The CDR3 has 16 residues. CDR3 protein: CASSLGAGGLGETQYF. The CDR3 region has the DNA TGTGCCAGCAGCCTAGGGGCGGGAGGCCTCGGAGAGACCCAGTACTTC.

This chain joins TRBV7-2 and TRBJ1-1; D unresolved. Germline V gene data show CDR1 as SGHTA and CDR2 as FQGNSA. The V and J ends lost 3 bases and 1 base respectively, with 9 bases between them. The CDR3 sequence is 14 residues long. The CDR3 DNA reads as TGTGCCAGCAGCTTGGTGACAAGGAACACTGAAGCTTTCTTT. Amino acid sequence: CASSLVTRNTEAFF. The full variable domain, rest sourced from reference TRBV7-2 and TRBJ1-1, is GAGVSQSPSNKVTEKGKDVELRCDPISGHTALYWYRQSLGQGLEFLIYFQGNSAPDKSGLPSDRFSAERTGGSVSTLTIQRTQQEDSAVYLCASSLVTRNTEAFFGQGTRLTVV.

The chain recombines TRBV11-2 with TRBJ2-1; TRBD2 agrees at 16 bases. The ends lost 1 base at V and 9 bases at J; junction bases unmatched: 6. The length of the CDR3 is 17 residues. Germline CDR1 and CDR2: SGHAT and FQNNGV. The CDR3 region has the DNA TGTGCCAGCAGCTTAGCCGGGACTAGCGGGAGGGCCGCTGAGCAGTTCTTC. It specifies CASSLAGTSGRAAEQFF.

This rearrangement joins TRBV10-3 to TRBJ2-1; D possibly corresponds to TRBD2 (6 bases). Germline CDR1 ENHRY, CDR2 SYGVKD. CDR3 length: 14 amino acids. Trimming took 2 bases from V and 10 from J, leaving 15 bases between them. The CDR3 spells CAISETSPRLEQFF. The CDR3 DNA is TGTGCCATCAGTGAGACTAGCCCCCGGTTAGAGCAGTTCTTC.

The chain combines TRBV5-1 with TRBJ1-3; unclear D gene. Germline CDR1 and CDR2: SGHRS and YFSETQ. The CDR3 has 16 amino acids. With 4 bases removed from V and 7 bases from J, the gap between germline ends came to 21 bases. This CDR3 is CASSPHNVQWRNTIYF. As DNA, the CDR3 is TGCGCCAGCAGCCCGCACAACGTTCAGTGGCGGAACACCATATATTTT.

In DNA, the CDR3 is TGTGCCAGCAGCTTCGCAAAGACAGGGTACCTTAACTATGGCTACACCTTC. Protein product: CASSFAKTGYLNYGYTF. The chain carries TRBV13 and TRBJ1-2, with TRBD1 matching over 7 bases. CDR1 is PRHDT and CDR2 is FYEKMQ in the germline V gene (reference sequence). The J segment lost 1 base and the V segment lost 3 bases, leaving 11 bases of the junction unmatched. CDR3 length equals 17 residues.

The genes are TRBV14 and TRBJ1-4; perhaps TRBD1 as D (6 bases). V lost 4 bases and J 3 bases, leaving 15 bases between the germline ends. The CDR3 is 16 amino acids. Germline assignment: CDR1 SGHDN and CDR2 FVKESK. This CDR3 is CASSPQLRGANEKLFF. The CDR3 DNA follows: TGTGCCAGCAGCCCCCAACTCAGGGGCGCTAATGAAAAACTGTTTTTT.

The V call is TRBV7-9, the J call TRBJ2-1, with D unresolved. The V and J ends lost 3 bases and 8 bases respectively, with 14 bases between them. In germline, CDR1 is SEHNR, CDR2 FQNEAQ (reference sequence). The CDR3 is made up of 14 amino acids. CDR3 DNA sequence: TGTGCCAGCAGCTTGGGCCTGGGCTTCGATGAGCAGTTCTTC. Translated: CASSLGLGFDEQFF.